The entry that follows covers one TCR beta chain sequence. Between the trimmed V and J ends, which lost 5 bases and 0 bases, there was a span of 13 bases. The CDR3 spans 16 residues. Per germline, CDR1 SEHNR and CDR2 FQNEAQ (reference sequence). Generated by immunoSEQ multiplex PCR, the TCRdb table keeps only in-frame clones and is missing some. Of 100,000 to 150,000 clones listed, approximately 82% are singletons. The data are from a study of blood T cell repertoires in COVID-19. The sequenced material came from peripheral blood. The receptor's source is a man aged 55-75 years with acute or convalescent COVID-19. This sequence joins TRBV7-9 and TRBJ2-2; D is perhaps TRBD2 (6 bases). The CDR3 DNA is TGTGCCAGCAGCCCGCGGACTACCTCGAACACCGGGGAGCTGTTTTTT. It encodes CASSPRTTSNTGELFF.